The rows below give T cell receptor beta chains drawn from one sample of a study of shared clonotypes between healthy human individuals. Assay used: immunoSEQ multiplex PCR; TCRdb lists only in-frame clones, some missing. The data contain over a million clones, around 98.5% of them singletons. Sequenced sample: naive CD4+ T cells sorted from blood. The source is a young man in good health. CDR3s include the opening cysteine and the closing phenylalanine or tryptophan. Fields, in order: clone size, D gene, V gene, J gene, CDR3 protein, CDR3 DNA. The D gene is left open where the match is weak. Clone sizes are given selectively: once, few, many, or a class where the clone is expanded.

size: once
D: .
V: TRBV19
J: TRBJ2-5
CDR3: CASSDWAEETQYF
DNA: TGTGCCAGTAGTGATTGGGCGGAGGAGACCCAGTACTTC

size: .
D: .
V: TRBV19
J: TRBJ1-1
CDR3: CASSTRGYTEAFF
DNA: TGTGCCAGTAGTACCCGGGGGTACACTGAAGCTTTCTTT

size: .
D: TRBD1
V: TRBV7-9
J: TRBJ1-1
CDR3: CASRSGGRSEAFF
DNA: TGTGCCAGCAGATCAGGGGGCCGGTCTGAAGCTTTCTTT

size: once
D: .
V: TRBV7-2
J: TRBJ1-2
CDR3: CASSLESAARYYGYTF
DNA: TGTGCCAGCAGCTTAGAATCGGCAGCTCGATACTATGGCTACACCTTC

size: .
D: TRBD2
V: TRBV5-1
J: TRBJ2-7
CDR3: CASAGTRGYEQYF
DNA: TGCGCCAGCGCCGGGACTAGGGGCTACGAGCAGTACTTC

size: .
D: .
V: TRBV13
J: TRBJ1-2
CDR3: CASSLAQGKGGYTF
DNA: TGTGCCAGCAGCTTAGCCCAGGGAAAGGGTGGCTACACCTTC

size: .
D: TRBD1
V: TRBV28
J: TRBJ2-7
CDR3: CASSAWSTGGYEQYF
DNA: TGTGCCAGCAGTGCCTGGTCCACAGGGGGGTACGAGCAGTACTTC

size: .
D: TRBD1
V: TRBV7-8
J: TRBJ1-5
CDR3: CASSSGTGNQPQHF
DNA: TGTGCCAGCAGCTCCGGGACAGGGAATCAGCCCCAGCATTTT

size: .
D: TRBD1
V: TRBV28
J: TRBJ2-7
CDR3: CASRTQGAYEQYF
DNA: TGTGCCAGCAGGACACAGGGGGCCTACGAGCAGTACTTC

size: .
D: TRBD2
V: TRBV28
J: TRBJ2-2
CDR3: CASSFGGATTGELFF
DNA: TGTGCCAGCAGTTTCGGGGGGGCGACCACCGGGGAGCTGTTTTTT

size: .
D: .
V: TRBV10-1
J: TRBJ2-7
CDR3: CASSASRTGGEQYF
DNA: TGCGCCAGCAGTGCTAGTCGGACGGGCGGCGAGCAGTACTTC

size: .
D: .
V: TRBV5-1
J: TRBJ1-1
CDR3: CASSLDRITTEAFF
DNA: TGCGCCAGCAGCTTAGACAGAATTACTACTGAAGCTTTCTTT

size: once
D: TRBD2
V: TRBV7-3
J: TRBJ2-3
CDR3: CASSLGLAADTQYF
DNA: TGTGCCAGCAGCTTAGGGCTAGCGGCAGATACGCAGTATTTT

size: once
D: TRBD1
V: TRBV10-3
J: TRBJ2-2
CDR3: CAISNDPRGMAGELFF
DNA: TGTGCCATCAGCAACGACCCCAGGGGGATGGCCGGGGAGCTGTTTTTT

size: .
D: .
V: TRBV7-8
J: TRBJ1-5
CDR3: CASSLAGRGLSQPQHF
DNA: TGTGCCAGCAGCTTAGCGGGCAGGGGATTGAGTCAGCCCCAGCATTTT

size: .
D: TRBD1
V: TRBV7-2
J: TRBJ2-5
CDR3: CASSRDRGQETQYF
DNA: TGTGCCAGCAGCAGGGACAGGGGGCAAGAGACCCAGTACTTC

size: .
D: TRBD2
V: TRBV9
J: TRBJ2-7
CDR3: CASSVFAGDEQYF
DNA: TGTGCCAGCAGCGTATTCGCGGGAGACGAGCAGTACTTC

size: .
D: .
V: TRBV27
J: TRBJ2-5
CDR3: CASTPRPGTPHSETQYF
DNA: TGTGCCAGCACACCCCGGCCCGGGACACCCCATTCCGAGACCCAGTACTTC

size: .
D: .
V: TRBV18
J: TRBJ1-5
CDR3: CASSPRGNQPQHF
DNA: TGTGCCAGCTCACCAAGGGGCAATCAGCCCCAGCATTTT

size: .
D: TRBD2
V: TRBV28
J: TRBJ2-7
CDR3: CASSLPGLAGGHEQYF
DNA: TGTGCCAGCAGTCTTCCGGGACTAGCGGGAGGCCACGAGCAGTACTTC

size: .
D: TRBD1
V: TRBV9
J: TRBJ2-5
CDR3: CASSKLFGTEEETQYF
DNA: TGTGCCAGCAGCAAACTTTTTGGGACAGAAGAAGAGACCCAGTACTTC

size: few
D: .
V: TRBV5-1
J: TRBJ1-1
CDR3: CASSFGNTEAFF
DNA: TGCGCCAGCAGCTTTGGTAACACTGAAGCTTTCTTT

size: .
D: .
V: TRBV7-3
J: TRBJ1-3
CDR3: CASSFQSGTGNTIYF
DNA: TGTGCCAGCAGCTTTCAGTCAGGGACTGGAAACACCATATATTTT

size: .
D: TRBD1
V: TRBV15
J: TRBJ2-7
CDR3: CATSSGTGSSYEQYF
DNA: TGTGCCACCAGCAGTGGGACAGGGAGCTCCTACGAGCAGTACTTC

size: .
D: .
V: TRBV28
J: TRBJ2-6
CDR3: CASTIGTPGANVLTF
DNA: TGTGCCAGCACCATTGGAACTCCTGGGGCCAACGTCCTGACTTTC

size: .
D: .
V: TRBV2
J: TRBJ1-4
CDR3: CASRVGSMGEKLFF
DNA: TGTGCCAGCCGAGTAGGGAGTATGGGTGAAAAACTGTTTTTT

size: .
D: .
V: TRBV9
J: TRBJ2-7
CDR3: CASSVGGQPSSRYEQYF
DNA: TGTGCCAGCAGCGTGGGGGGCCAGCCGTCCTCGAGATACGAGCAGTACTTC

size: .
D: .
V: TRBV19
J: TRBJ2-7
CDR3: CATSFGPYEQYF
DNA: TGTGCCACTTCCTTCGGGCCCTACGAGCAGTACTTC

size: .
D: .
V: TRBV29-1
J: TRBJ1-1
CDR3: CSVEQGGATEAFF
DNA: TGCAGCGTAGAACAGGGTGGGGCCACTGAAGCTTTCTTT

size: .
D: .
V: TRBV4-3
J: TRBJ2-1
CDR3: CASSQFGRGRYNEQFF
DNA: TGCGCCAGCAGCCAATTTGGGCGGGGCCGCTACAATGAGCAGTTCTTC

size: .
D: .
V: TRBV5-1
J: TRBJ2-1
CDR3: CASSSAGSSYNEQFF
DNA: TGCGCCAGCAGCTCCGCAGGGAGCTCCTACAATGAGCAGTTCTTC

size: .
D: .
V: TRBV2
J: TRBJ2-7
CDR3: CARDRQVWNEQYF
DNA: TGTGCCAGAGACCGGCAGGTCTGGAACGAGCAGTACTTC

size: .
D: .
V: TRBV28
J: TRBJ1-2
CDR3: CASSLDGNYGYTF
DNA: TGTGCCAGCAGTTTAGACGGAAACTATGGCTACACCTTC

size: .
D: .
V: TRBV18
J: TRBJ2-1
CDR3: CASSPAHSSREKFF
DNA: TGTGCCAGCTCACCCGCTCACTCTAGCCGGGAAAAGTTCTTC

size: .
D: TRBD2
V: TRBV7-2
J: TRBJ2-3
CDR3: CASSHGTSGRTDTQYF
DNA: TGTGCCAGCAGCCACGGGACTAGCGGGAGAACAGATACGCAGTATTTT